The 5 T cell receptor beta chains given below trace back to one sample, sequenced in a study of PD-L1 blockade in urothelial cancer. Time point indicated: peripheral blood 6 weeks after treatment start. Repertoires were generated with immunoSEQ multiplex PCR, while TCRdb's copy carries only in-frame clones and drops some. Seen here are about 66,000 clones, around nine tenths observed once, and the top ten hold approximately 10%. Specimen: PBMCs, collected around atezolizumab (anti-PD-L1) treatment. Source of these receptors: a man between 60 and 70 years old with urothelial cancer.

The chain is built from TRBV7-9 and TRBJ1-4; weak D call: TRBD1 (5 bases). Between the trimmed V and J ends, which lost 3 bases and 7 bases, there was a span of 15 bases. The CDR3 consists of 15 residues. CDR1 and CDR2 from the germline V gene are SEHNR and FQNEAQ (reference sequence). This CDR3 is CASSFLGGLGEKLFF. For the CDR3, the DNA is TGTGCCAGCAGCTTCTTGGGGGGTCTAGGTGAAAAACTGTTTTTT.

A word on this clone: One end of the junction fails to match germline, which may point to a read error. DNA of the CDR3: TGTGCTAGCAGCTTAAAGCCGACACCGAACACCGGGGAGCTGTTTTTT. As protein: CASSLKPTPNTGELFF. This chain links TRBV7-7 with TRBJ2-2; no definite D call. Germline CDR1 and CDR2: SSHAT and FNYEAQ (reference sequence). The CDR3 sequence is 16 residues long.

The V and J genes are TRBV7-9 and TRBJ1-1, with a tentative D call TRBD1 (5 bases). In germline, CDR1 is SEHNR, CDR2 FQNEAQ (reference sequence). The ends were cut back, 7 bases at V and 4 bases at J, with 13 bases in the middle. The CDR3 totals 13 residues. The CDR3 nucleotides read TGTGCCAGCATCCGAATCGGGGGCACTGAAGCTTTCTTT. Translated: CASIRIGGTEAFF.

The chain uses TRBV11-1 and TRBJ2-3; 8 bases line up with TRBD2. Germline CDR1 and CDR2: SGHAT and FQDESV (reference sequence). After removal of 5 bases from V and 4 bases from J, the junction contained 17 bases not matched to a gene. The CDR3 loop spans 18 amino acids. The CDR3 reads CASSPTVERGRGADTQYF. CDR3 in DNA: TGTGCCAGCAGCCCGACGGTCGAGCGGGGGCGAGGGGCAGATACGCAGTATTTT.

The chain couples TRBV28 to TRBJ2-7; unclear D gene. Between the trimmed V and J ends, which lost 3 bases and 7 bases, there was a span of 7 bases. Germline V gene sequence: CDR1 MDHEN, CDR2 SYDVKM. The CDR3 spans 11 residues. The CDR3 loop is CASSLFGEQYF. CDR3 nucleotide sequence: TGTGCCAGCAGTTTGTTCGGGGAGCAGTACTTC.